The entry that follows covers one T cell receptor beta chain sequence. Antigen unknown. RNA transcripts provided the source from which TCR beta CDR3 regions were amplified. The HTBI primer set drove a first-round RT-PCR of the TCR CDR3. TCRdb reanalysed the multiplex PCR reads using MiXCR and keeps one entry per CDR3 protein. This table has hundreds of thousands of distinct CDR3 sequences, roughly an eighth appearing once. These data come from a study of T cells in Graves' hyperthyroidism and ophthalmopathy. Study overall: Sampling of peripheral blood happened at initial diagnosis, prior to any treatment. Broader study findings: Most thyroid clonotypes that were expanded above 0.001 also turned up in blood.

The authors deemed Graves' hyperthyroidism stable absent ophthalmopathy progression within 18 months. The diagnoses drew upon clinical symptoms, serum thyroxine and TRAb, thyroid ultrasound and orbital computed tomography. CDR1 and CDR2 (germline): MGHDK, SYGVNS. The CDR3 contains 12 residues. V lost 3 bases, J lost 7 bases, and 7 bases lay in between. The sequenced material came from blood. This TCR derives from a woman aged 18-29 years with Graves' hyperthyroidism. The chain combines TRBV25-1 with TRBJ2-1; no clear D. CDR3 DNA: TGTGCCAGCAGTGAGGAGTTAAATGAGCAGTTCTTC. This gives the protein CASSEELNEQFF.